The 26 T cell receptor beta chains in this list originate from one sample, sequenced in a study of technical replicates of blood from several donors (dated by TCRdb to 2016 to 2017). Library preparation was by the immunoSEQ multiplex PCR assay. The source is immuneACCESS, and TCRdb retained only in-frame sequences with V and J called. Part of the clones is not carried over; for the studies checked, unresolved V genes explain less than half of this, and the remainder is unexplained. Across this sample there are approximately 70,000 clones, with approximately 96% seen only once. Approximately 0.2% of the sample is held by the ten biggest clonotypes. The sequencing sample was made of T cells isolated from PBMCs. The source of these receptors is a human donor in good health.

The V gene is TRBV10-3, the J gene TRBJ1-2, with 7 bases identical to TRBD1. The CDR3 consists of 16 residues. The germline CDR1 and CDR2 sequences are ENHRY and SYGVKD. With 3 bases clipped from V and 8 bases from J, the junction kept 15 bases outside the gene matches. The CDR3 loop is CAISDLRGETGQGYTF. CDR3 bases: TGTGCCATCAGTGATCTTAGAGGGGAGACAGGGCAAGGCTACACCTTC.

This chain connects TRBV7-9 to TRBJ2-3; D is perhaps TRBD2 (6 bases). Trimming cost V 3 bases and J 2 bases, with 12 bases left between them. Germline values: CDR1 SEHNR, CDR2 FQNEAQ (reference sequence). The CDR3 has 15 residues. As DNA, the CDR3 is TGTGCCAGCAGCTTCCGGCGGGACCTCACAGATACGCAGTATTTT. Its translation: CASSFRRDLTDTQYF.

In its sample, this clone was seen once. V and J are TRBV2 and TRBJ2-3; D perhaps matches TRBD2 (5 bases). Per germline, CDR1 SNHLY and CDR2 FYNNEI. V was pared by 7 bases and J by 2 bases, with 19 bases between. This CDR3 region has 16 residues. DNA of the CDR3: TGTGCCAGCAAAATGGGAGAGTATATGGACACAGATACGCAGTATTTT. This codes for CASKMGEYMDTDTQYF.

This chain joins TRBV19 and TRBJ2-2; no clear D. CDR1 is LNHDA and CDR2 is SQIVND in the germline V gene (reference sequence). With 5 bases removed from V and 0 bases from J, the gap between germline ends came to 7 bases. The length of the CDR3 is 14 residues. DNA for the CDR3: TGTGCCAGTAGTCCGCGGCCGAACACCGGGGAGCTGTTTTTT. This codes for CASSPRPNTGELFF.

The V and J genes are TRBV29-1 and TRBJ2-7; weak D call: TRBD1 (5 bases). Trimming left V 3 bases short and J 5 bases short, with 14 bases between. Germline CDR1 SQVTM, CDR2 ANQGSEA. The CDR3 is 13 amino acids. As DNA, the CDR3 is TGCAGCGTTGAGGGCAGGGCTTTCAACGAGCAGTACTTC. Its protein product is CSVEGRAFNEQYF.

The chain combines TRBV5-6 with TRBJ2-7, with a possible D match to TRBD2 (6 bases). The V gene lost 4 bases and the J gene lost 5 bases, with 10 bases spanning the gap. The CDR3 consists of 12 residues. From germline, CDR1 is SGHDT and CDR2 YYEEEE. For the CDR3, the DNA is TGTGCCAGCAGCCCTCGGGGGAACGAGCAGTACTTC. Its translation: CASSPRGNEQYF.

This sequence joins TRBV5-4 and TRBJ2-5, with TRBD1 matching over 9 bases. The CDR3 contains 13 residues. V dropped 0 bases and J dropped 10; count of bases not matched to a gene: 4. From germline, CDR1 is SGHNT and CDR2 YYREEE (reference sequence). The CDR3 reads CASSLGDRVIQYF. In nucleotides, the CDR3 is TGTGCCAGCAGCTTGGGGGACAGGGTCATCCAGTACTTC.

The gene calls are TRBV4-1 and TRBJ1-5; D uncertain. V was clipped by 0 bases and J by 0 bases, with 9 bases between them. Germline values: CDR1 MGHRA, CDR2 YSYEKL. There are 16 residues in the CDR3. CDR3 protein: CASSQDNRYSNQPQHF. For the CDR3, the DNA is TGCGCCAGCAGCCAAGATAACAGATATAGCAATCAGCCCCAGCATTTT.

CDR3: CASSIGTGVGETQYF. In DNA form, the CDR3 reads TGTGCCAGTAGTATAGGGACAGGGGTTGGAGAGACCCAGTACTTC. V is TRBV19 and J is TRBJ2-5, with 9 nucleotides matching TRBD1. After removal of 1 base from V and 4 bases from J, the junction contained 4 bases not matched to a gene. From germline, CDR1 is LNHDA and CDR2 SQIVND (reference sequence). This CDR3 contains 15 residues.

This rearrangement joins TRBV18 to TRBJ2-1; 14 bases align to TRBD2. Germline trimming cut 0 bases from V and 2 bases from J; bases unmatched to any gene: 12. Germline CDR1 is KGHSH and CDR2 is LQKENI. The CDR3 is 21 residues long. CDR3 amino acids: CASSPPRGTGTSGSPYNEQFF. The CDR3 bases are TGTGCCAGCTCACCACCCCGCGGGACCGGGACTAGCGGGAGTCCCTACAATGAGCAGTTCTTC.

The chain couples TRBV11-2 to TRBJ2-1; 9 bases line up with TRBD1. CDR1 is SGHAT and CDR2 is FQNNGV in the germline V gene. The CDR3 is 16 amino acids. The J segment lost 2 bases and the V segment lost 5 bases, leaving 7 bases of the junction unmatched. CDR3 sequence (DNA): TGTGCCAGCAGCGCCACCGGGACAGGGACCTACAATGAGCAGTTCTTC. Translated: CASSATGTGTYNEQFF.

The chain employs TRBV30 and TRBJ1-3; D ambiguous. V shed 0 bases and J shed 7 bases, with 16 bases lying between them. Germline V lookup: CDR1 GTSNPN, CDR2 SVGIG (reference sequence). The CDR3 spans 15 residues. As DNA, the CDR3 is TGTGCCTGGAGTGTACCGGAGGAGGGCTACAACACCATATATTTT. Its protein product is CAWSVPEEGYNTIYF.

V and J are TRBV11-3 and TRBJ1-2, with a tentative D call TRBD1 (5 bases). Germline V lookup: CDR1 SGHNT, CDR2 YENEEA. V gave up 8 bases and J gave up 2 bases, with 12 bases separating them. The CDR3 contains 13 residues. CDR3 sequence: CASGIGVNYGYTF. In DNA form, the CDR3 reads TGTGCCAGCGGGATAGGGGTCAACTATGGCTACACCTTC.

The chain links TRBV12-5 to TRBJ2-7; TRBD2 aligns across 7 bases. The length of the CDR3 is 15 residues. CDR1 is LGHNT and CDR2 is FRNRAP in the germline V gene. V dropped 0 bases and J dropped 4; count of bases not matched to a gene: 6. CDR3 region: CASGLVRRGSYEQYF. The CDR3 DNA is TGTGCTAGTGGTTTGGTGCGGCGGGGGAGTTACGAGCAGTACTTC.

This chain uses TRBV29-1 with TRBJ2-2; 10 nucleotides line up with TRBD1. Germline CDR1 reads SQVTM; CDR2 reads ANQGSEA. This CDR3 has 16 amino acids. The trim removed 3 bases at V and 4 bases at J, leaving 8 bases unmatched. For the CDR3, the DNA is TGCAGCGTTGATCCGCACCGGGACAGGGGCACCGGGGAGCTGTTTTTT. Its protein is CSVDPHRDRGTGELFF.

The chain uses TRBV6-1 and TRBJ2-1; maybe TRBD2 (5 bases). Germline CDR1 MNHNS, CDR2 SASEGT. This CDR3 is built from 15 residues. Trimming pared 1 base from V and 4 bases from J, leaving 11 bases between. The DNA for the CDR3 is TGTGCCAGCAGTGAAGGAGGCGGGCGTTACAATGAGCAGTTCTTC. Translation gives CASSEGGGRYNEQFF.

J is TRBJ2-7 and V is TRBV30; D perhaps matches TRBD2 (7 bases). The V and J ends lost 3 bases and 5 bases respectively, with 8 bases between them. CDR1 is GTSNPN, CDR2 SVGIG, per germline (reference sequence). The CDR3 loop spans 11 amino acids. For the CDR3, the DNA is TGTGCCTGGAGGGGGGGGCACGAGCAGTACTTC. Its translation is CAWRGGHEQYF.

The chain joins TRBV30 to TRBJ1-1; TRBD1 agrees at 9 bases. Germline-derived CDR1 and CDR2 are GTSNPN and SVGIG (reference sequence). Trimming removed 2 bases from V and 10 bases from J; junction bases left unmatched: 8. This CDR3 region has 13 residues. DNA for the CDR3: TGTGCCTGGAGTCTTCCGACAGGGGGTAGAGCTTTCTTT. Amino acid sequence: CAWSLPTGGRAFF.

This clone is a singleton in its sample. The CDR3 here is CASSLGAAPHNSPLHF. Here the CDR3 DNA reads TGTGCCAGCAGTTTGGGCGCAGCTCCCCATAATTCACCCCTCCACTTT. This chain joins TRBV27 and TRBJ1-6; D is unclear. The CDR3 extends over 16 amino acids. V lost 3 bases and J lost 5, with 14 bases in between. Germline CDR1 is MNHEY and CDR2 is SMNVEV (reference sequence).

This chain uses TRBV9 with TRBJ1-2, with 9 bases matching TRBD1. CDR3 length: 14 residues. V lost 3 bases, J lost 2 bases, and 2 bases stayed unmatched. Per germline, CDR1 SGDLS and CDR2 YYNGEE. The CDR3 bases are TGTGCCAGCAGCGGGGACAGGGCGAACTATGGCTACACCTTC. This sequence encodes CASSGDRANYGYTF.

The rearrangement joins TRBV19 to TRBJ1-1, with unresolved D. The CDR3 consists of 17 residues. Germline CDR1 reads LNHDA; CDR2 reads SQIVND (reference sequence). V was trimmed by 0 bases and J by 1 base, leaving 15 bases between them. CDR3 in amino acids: CASSIDPYVISNTEAFF. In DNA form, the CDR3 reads TGTGCCAGTAGTATAGACCCCTACGTGATCTCGAACACTGAAGCTTTCTTT.

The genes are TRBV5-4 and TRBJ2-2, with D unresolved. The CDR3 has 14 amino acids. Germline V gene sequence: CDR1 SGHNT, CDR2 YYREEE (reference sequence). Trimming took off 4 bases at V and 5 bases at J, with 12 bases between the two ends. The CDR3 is CASSPSLETGELFF. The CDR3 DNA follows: TGTGCCAGCAGCCCCTCCCTTGAGACCGGGGAGCTGTTTTTT.

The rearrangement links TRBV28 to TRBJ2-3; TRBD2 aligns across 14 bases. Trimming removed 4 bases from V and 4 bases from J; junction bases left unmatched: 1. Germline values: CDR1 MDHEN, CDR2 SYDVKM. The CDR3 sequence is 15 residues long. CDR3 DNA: TGTGCCAGCAGTTCGACTAGCGGGAGGGCAGATACGCAGTATTTT. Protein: CASSSTSGRADTQYF.

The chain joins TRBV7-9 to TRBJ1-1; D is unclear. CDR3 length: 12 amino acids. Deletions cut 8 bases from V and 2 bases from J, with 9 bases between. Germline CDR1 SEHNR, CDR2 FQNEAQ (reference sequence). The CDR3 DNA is TGTGCCAGCTCAGGCCGCAACACTGAAGCTTTCTTT. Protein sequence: CASSGRNTEAFF.

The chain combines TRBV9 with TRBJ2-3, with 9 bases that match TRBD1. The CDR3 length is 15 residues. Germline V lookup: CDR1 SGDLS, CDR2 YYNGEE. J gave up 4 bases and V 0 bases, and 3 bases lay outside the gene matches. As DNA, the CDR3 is TGTGCCAGCAGCGTAGCACAGGGGGCCGCAGATACGCAGTATTTT. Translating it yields CASSVAQGAADTQYF. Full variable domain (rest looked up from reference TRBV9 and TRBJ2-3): DSGVTQTPKHLITATGQRVTLRCSPRSGDLSVYWYQQSLDQGLQFLIQYYNGEERAKGNILERFSAQQFPDLHSELNLSSLELGDSALYFCASSVAQGAADTQYFGPGTRLTVL.

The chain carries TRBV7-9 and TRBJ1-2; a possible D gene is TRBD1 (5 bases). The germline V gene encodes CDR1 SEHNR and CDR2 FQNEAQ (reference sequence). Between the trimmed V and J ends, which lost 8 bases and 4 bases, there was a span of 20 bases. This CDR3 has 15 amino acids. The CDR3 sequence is CASAAGGTTFYGYTF. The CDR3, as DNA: TGTGCCAGCGCGGCGGGGGGGACCACCTTCTATGGCTACACCTTC.